What follows describes a single TCR beta chain. The antigen is undetermined. This sample stems from a study of CD8+ T cells in alopecia areata. General observations from the study: An increase in clonality over normal scalp was evident in lesional scalp, especially alopecia totalis/universalis. TCR sharing was clearer in mice than between patients, perhaps partly owing to patient HLA diversity. Scalp samples also contribute reads from the resident alphabeta T cells found in normal skin.

From germline, CDR1 is GTSNPN and CDR2 SVGIG (reference sequence). J was trimmed by 3 bases and V by 4 bases; bases with no gene match: 7. The CDR3 sequence is 15 residues long. RNA extraction and reverse transcription yielded cDNA as sequencing template. Data came from immunoSEQ multiplex PCR; TCRdb stores just in-frame clones and leaves some out. The table lists some 100,000 clones, roughly two fifths of them singletons. The V gene is TRBV30, the J gene TRBJ2-2; 8 bases line up with TRBD1. This sequence was found in a human donor with alopecia areata. Sequencing used CD4+ T cells sorted from blood. In DNA form, the CDR3 reads TGTGCCTGGATTAGACAGGGGTACGACACCGGGGAGCTGTTTTTT. It yields the protein CAWIRQGYDTGELFF.